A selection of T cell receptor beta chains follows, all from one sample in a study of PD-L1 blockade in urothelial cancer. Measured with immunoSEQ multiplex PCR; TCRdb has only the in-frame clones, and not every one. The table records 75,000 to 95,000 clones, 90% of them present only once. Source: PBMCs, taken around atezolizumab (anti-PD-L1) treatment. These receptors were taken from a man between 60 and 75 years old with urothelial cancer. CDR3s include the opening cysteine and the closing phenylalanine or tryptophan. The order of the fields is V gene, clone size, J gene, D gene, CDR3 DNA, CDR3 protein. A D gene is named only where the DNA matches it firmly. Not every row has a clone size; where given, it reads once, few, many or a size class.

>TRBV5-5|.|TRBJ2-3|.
TGTGCCAGCAGACGTGAACTAGATACGCAGTATTTT
CASRRELDTQYF
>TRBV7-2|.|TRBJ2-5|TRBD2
TGTGCCAGCAGTCTTAGCGGGGAGCAAGAGACCCAGTACTTC
CASSLSGEQETQYF
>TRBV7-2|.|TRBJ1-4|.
TGTGCCAGCAGCTTACATCACCAAGGGGTAGCTAATGAAAAACTGTTTTTT
CASSLHHQGVANEKLFF
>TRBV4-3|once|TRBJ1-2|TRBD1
TGCGCCAGCAGTCGACAGGGAGGTGACTATGGCTACACCTTC
CASSRQGGDYGYTF
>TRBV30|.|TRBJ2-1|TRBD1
TGTGCCTGGAGTAAGGGACAGGGGGCTGTAAATGAGCAGTTCTTC
CAWSKGQGAVNEQFF
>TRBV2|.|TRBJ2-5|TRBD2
TGTGCCAGCTACGATGTAGCGGGTTCAGAGACCCAGTACTTC
CASYDVAGSETQYF
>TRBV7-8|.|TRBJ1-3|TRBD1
TGTGCCAGCAGCTTAGGGAGGGGGCCTTCCTCTGGAAACACCATATATTTT
CASSLGRGPSSGNTIYF
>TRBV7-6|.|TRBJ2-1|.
TGTGCCAGCAGCTTAGCGGGAGTGAATGAGCAGTTCTTC
CASSLAGVNEQFF
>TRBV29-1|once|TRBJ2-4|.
TGCAGCGTTGAACTAGGCCTCCTCGGAAACATTCAGTACTTC
CSVELGLLGNIQYF
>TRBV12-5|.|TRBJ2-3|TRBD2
TGTGCTAGTGGACGAGGACTAGCGGCCAAACCAGATACGCAGTATTTT
CASGRGLAAKPDTQYF
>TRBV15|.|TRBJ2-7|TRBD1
TGTGCCACCAGCAGGGAAAGACAGGGGAGAACTTTC
CATSRERQGRTF
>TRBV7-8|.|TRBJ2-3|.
TGTGCCAGCAGCCCACCTTTGCGATTCACAGATACGCAGTATTTT
CASSPPLRFTDTQYF
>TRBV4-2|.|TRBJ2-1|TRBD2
TGTGCCAGCAGCCGTGAAGTAGCGGGGGGGGCCAGGCGGAATGAGCAGTTCTTC
CASSREVAGGARRNEQFF
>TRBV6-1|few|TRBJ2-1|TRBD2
TGTGCCAGCAGTCCGGAGCTCGGGAGGAATGAGCAGTTCTTC
CASSPELGRNEQFF
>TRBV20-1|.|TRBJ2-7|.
TGCAGTGGAGCGAGCTCCTACGAGCAGTACTTC
CSGASSYEQYF
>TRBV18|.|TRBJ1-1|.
TGTGCCAGCTCACTTCGCGACGGGGGGTCAACTGAAGCTTTCTTT
CASSLRDGGSTEAFF
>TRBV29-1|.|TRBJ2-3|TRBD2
TGCAGCGTTGAAGGACTAGCGGGGCGTACAGATACGCAGTATTTT
CSVEGLAGRTDTQYF
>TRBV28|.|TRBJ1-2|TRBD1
TGTGCCAGCAGCCCCGGACAGGGGGCTTTTGGCTACACCTTC
CASSPGQGAFGYTF
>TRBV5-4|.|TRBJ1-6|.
TGTGCCAGCAGCTCAGGGTGGGGCGTCTATAATTCACCCCTCCACTTT
CASSSGWGVYNSPLHF
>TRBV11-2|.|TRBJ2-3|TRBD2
TGTGCCAGCAGCCCCGGTAGCGGGAGGAATGTGGATACGCAGTATTTT
CASSPGSGRNVDTQYF